The source of this TCR beta chain is a study of CD8+ T cells in alopecia areata. The CDR3 has 13 residues. Looked up from germline, CDR1 is SNHLY and CDR2 is FYNNEI. The junction had 5 bases not matched to a gene; V was cut back by 6 bases and J by 6 bases. Sequencing templates came from extracted RNA that was reverse transcribed into cDNA. Some clones are missing from TCRdb's copy, which holds only in-frame ones; the method was immunoSEQ multiplex PCR. The sample gives more than 200,000 clones, just over 65% of which show up once; roughly 1.2% is in the top ten. The treatment denotes: oral pan-JAK inhibitor, 5-10 mg twice daily.

The source was CD4+ T cells sorted from blood, collected between weeks 43 and 45, from a patient treated with tofacitinib. The origin of this receptor is a human donor with alopecia areata. The chain employs TRBV2 and TRBJ2-1, with TRBD2 identical over 7 bases. CDR3 nucleotides: TGTGCCAGCAGCCAGGGAGGGTTCAATGAGCAGTTCTTC. It encodes CASSQGGFNEQFF. Drawing the rest from reference TRBV2 and TRBJ2-1, the complete variable domain is EPEVTQTPSHQVTQMGQEVILRCVPISNHLYFYWYRQILGQKVEFLVSFYNNEISEKSEIFDDQFSVERPDGSNFTLKIRSTKLEDSAMYFCASSQGGFNEQFFGPGTRLTVL.